These 30 T cell receptor beta chains originate from one sample sequenced in a study of tumor-infiltrating lymphocytes in glioblastoma multiforme. Three nested ARM-PCR rounds with V-beta and C-beta primers built TCRB libraries. TCRdb re-analysed the multiplex PCR reads in MiXCR, keeping a single row per CDR3 protein. This sample has about 9,600 distinct CDR3 sequences, with less than 75% found just once. Sequencing was carried out using brain tumor tissue. All receptors come from a male donor with glioblastoma.

This clonotype has a handful of counts. The chain employs TRBV6-1 and TRBJ2-6; D gene ambiguous. CDR3 length: 14 amino acids. Per the germline V gene, CDR1 is MNHNS and CDR2 is SASEGT. V dropped 6 bases and J dropped 4 bases, with 10 bases sitting between them. CDR3 sequence (DNA): TGTGCCAGCAGCCCCGCGGCCGGGGCCAACGTCCTGACTTTC. This sequence encodes CASSPAAGANVLTF.

The V gene is TRBV6-2 or TRBV6-3, the J gene TRBJ2-7; D is perhaps TRBD1 or TRBD2 (5 bases each). CDR1 MNHEY and CDR2 SVGEGT come from the germline V gene. The CDR3 runs to 16 residues. DNA for the CDR3: TGTGCCGGCAGACCTCGTACAGGTGGGAGCTCCTACGAGCAGTACGTC. It translates to CAGRPRTGGSSYEQYV.

This clonotype showed up many times. This chain links TRBV11-2 with TRBJ2-7; the match to TRBD2 covers 9 bases. The CDR3 spans 15 residues. Germline lookup yields CDR1 SGHAT and CDR2 FQNNGV. V trimming: 10 bases; J trimming: 3 bases; junction bases outside the gene matches: 13. CDR3 coding DNA: TGTGCCACCGACGCGAGAGCGGGAGGTCTCTACGAGCAGTACTTC. Protein sequence: CATDARAGGLYEQYF.

This chain connects TRBV20-1 to TRBJ1-5, with D tentatively TRBD1 (6 bases). V lost 4 bases and J lost 0, with 16 bases in between. The CDR3 runs to 16 residues. Germline V gives CDR1 DFQATT, CDR2 SNEGSKA (reference sequence). This CDR3 reads CSANPGHTNSNQPQHF. The CDR3 region has the DNA TGCAGTGCTAATCCGGGACACACAAATAGCAATCAGCCCCAGCATTTT.

This clonotype was picked up one time. Given the absence of the conserved phenylalanine or tryptophan at the CDR3 end, a read error is likely. J is TRBJ1-4 and V is TRBV20-1; 11 nucleotides agree with TRBD1. The V gene end was trimmed by 3 bases and the J gene end by 8 bases; junction bases not matched to a gene: 2. The CDR3 is made up of 13 amino acids. Germline assignment: CDR1 DFQATT and CDR2 SNEGSKA (reference sequence). Here the CDR3 reads CSASGTGGEKLFL. As DNA, the CDR3 is TGCAGTGCTAGTGGGACAGGGGGGGAAAAACTGTTTTTA.

About this clonotype itself: The junction differs from germline at one of its ends, possibly a read error. The chain links TRBV5-4 to TRBJ2-1; TRBD2 matches at 9 bases. Germline CDR1 and CDR2: SGHNT and YYREEE (reference sequence). The CDR3 covers 14 residues. The CDR3 here is CASSLRLAGIERFF. The CDR3, as DNA: TGCGCCAGCAGCTTGAGGCTAGCGGGGATTGAGCGGTTCTTC.

For this clonotype: Mismatch with germline at one junction end may stem from a read error. J is TRBJ2-1 and V is TRBV12-3 or TRBV12-4; D gene unclear. The CDR3 is 12 amino acids. CDR3 amino acids: CAISFRLQKQLF. The CDR3 nucleotides are TGTGCCATTAGTTTTAGGCTTCAAAAGCAGCTCTTC.

V is TRBV6-5 and J is TRBJ2-1, with a tentative D call TRBD2 (6 bases). The CDR3 consists of 17 residues. V was clipped by 6 bases and J by 6 bases, with 24 bases between them. Germline CDR1 MNHEY, CDR2 SVGAGI. The CDR3: CASRRGERFSGPNEQFF. CDR3 nucleotide sequence: TGTGCCAGCAGGCGGGGCGAGAGATTCTCGGGGCCCAATGAGCAGTTCTTC.

This chain links TRBV11-2 with TRBJ2-1; 7 positions agree with TRBD1. This CDR3 contains 15 residues. Germline CDR1 is SGHAT and CDR2 is FQNNGV. With V trimmed by 0 bases and J by 8 bases, 7 bases remained unmatched. The CDR3 DNA follows: TGTGCCAGCAGCTTAGAGCGGACAGGTTTGGATGAGCAGTTCTTC. It is translated as CASSLERTGLDEQFF. Full variable domain (remainder filled in from reference TRBV11-2 and TRBJ2-1): EAGVAQSPRYKIIEKRQSVAFWCNPISGHATLYWYQQILGQGPKLLIQFQNNGVVDDSQLPKDRFSAERLKGVDSTLKIQPAKLEDSAVYLCASSLERTGLDEQFFGPGTRLTVL.

This sequence joins TRBV20-1 and TRBJ2-1; D possibly corresponds to TRBD1 (5 bases). Per germline, CDR1 DFQATT and CDR2 SNEGSKA (reference sequence). V shed 1 base and J shed 1 base, with 14 bases lying between them. The CDR3 has 16 amino acids. This CDR3 reads CSARGTQDKSYNEQFF. CDR3 coding DNA: TGCAGTGCTAGAGGCACTCAGGACAAATCCTACAATGAGCAGTTCTTC.

In its sample, this clonotype was seen a few times. The CDR3 coding sequence is TGCAGCGTTGATGGGGGTTACCAAGAGACCCAGTACTTC. This gives the protein CSVDGGYQETQYF. The chain couples TRBV29-1 to TRBJ2-5, with D tentatively TRBD1 or TRBD2 (5 bases each). The CDR3 has 13 residues. Germline CDR1 is SQVTM and CDR2 is ANQGSEA. V lost 3 bases, J lost 0 bases, and 8 bases lay in between.

At least ten counts were recorded for this clonotype. The chain couples TRBV10-3 to TRBJ2-3, with 8 bases fitting TRBD1. Per the germline V gene, CDR1 is ENHRY and CDR2 is SYGVKD. This CDR3 region has 14 residues. V gave up 6 bases and J gave up 6 bases; unmatched junction bases: 8. The CDR3 sequence: CAISSDRGSDTQYF. CDR3 sequence (DNA): TGTGCCATCAGCTCAGACAGGGGATCCGATACGCAGTATTTT.

The V call is TRBV20-1, the J call TRBJ2-3; TRBD2 matches 9 bases. Losses at the gene ends were 2 bases for V and 2 bases for J; bases not matched to a gene: 5. The CDR3 totals 15 residues. The germline gives CDR1 DFQATT, CDR2 SNEGSKA (reference sequence). CDR3 nucleotide sequence: TGCAGTGCTAGATCCCTAGCGGGGTACACAGATACGCAGTATTTT. This codes for CSARSLAGYTDTQYF.

Of note for this clonotype: Lacking the conserved final phenylalanine or tryptophan, this CDR3 likely reflects a read error. The chain couples TRBV6-2 or TRBV6-3 to TRBJ2-7; 11 nucleotides line up with TRBD2. Germline CDR1 MNHEY, CDR2 SVGEGT. Trimming removed 6 bases from V and 4 bases from J; junction bases left unmatched: 5. CDR3 size: 14 residues. The CDR3 sequence: CASRLGTSGYEQYL. CDR3 bases: TGTGCCAGCAGGCTTGGGACTAGCGGTTACGAGCAGTACTTG.

By share of the sample, this clonotype is medium-sized. The rearrangement joins TRBV29-1 to TRBJ1-1, with D tentatively TRBD1 (5 bases). Trimming shortened V by 3 bases and J by 10 bases, and 21 bases separated the two germline ends. The germline CDR1 and CDR2 sequences are SQVTM and ANQGSEA. CDR3 length equals 14 residues. The CDR3 is CSVDGQQAGKGAFF. DNA of the CDR3: TGCAGCGTTGACGGTCAACAGGCAGGGAAGGGAGCTTTCTTT.

On this clonotype: A much larger clone lies one base from this, so it may be a read error. It is likely a read error, because the conserved phenylalanine at the end of the CDR3 is missing. The V gene is TRBV28, the J gene TRBJ2-7; tentatively, D is TRBD2 (7 bases). The CDR3 is made up of 16 amino acids. Germline V lookup: CDR1 MDHEN, CDR2 SYDVKM. CDR3 nucleotides: TGTGCCAGCAGTTTTGGGGGGGCGATGGAACCCTACGTGCAGTACCTC. It specifies CASSFGGAMEPYVQYL.

This clonotype was seen only a few times. A much larger clone sits a single nucleotide away, making a read error possible. The CDR3 sequence is CASSPDGDTEAFF. The CDR3 DNA follows: TGCGCCAGCAGCCCGGACGGGGACACTGAAGCTTTCTTT. The rearrangement links TRBV5-1 to TRBJ1-1; D is uncertain. Trimming took off 4 bases at V and 3 bases at J, with 10 bases between the two ends. There are 13 residues in the CDR3. Germline CDR1 SGHRS, CDR2 YFSETQ.

With regard to this clonotype: As the CDR3 is not closed by the conserved phenylalanine or tryptophan, this likely results from a read error. The chain carries TRBV10-3 and TRBJ1-1; 7 bases match TRBD1. The CDR3 is 14 amino acids. With V trimmed by 7 bases and J by 5 bases, 10 bases remained unmatched. The V gene's germline CDR1 is ENHRY and CDR2 SYGVKD. The CDR3 DNA is TGTGCCATCACCGAGGGGGCGGGGGGGACTGAAGCTTTCTCT. The encoded protein is CAITEGAGGTEAFS.

This clonotype was recorded once. The conserved phenylalanine or tryptophan is not found at the CDR3 terminus, so this likely reflects a read error. The chain uses TRBV6-1 and TRBJ2-7; no clear D gene. CDR3 length equals 11 residues. Germline V gene lookup returns CDR1 MNHNS and CDR2 SASEGT. The V gene lost 3 bases and the J gene lost 3 bases, with 3 bases spanning the gap. This CDR3 is CASSEIYEQYS. The CDR3 bases are TGTGCCAGCAGTGAGATCTACGAGCAGTACTCC.

In the case of this clonotype: The CDR3 ends on some other residue instead of the conserved phenylalanine or tryptophan, so this is likely a read error. The V and J genes are TRBV6-1 and TRBJ2-1; 7 bases agree with TRBD1. Trimming took 3 bases from V and 4 from J; bases not matched to a gene: 3. This CDR3 spans 14 amino acids. In germline, CDR1 is MNHNS, CDR2 SASEGT. DNA for the CDR3: TGTGCCAGCAGTGATGGGACAGAGTACAATGAGCAGTTCCTC. It yields the protein CASSDGTEYNEQFL.

The chain uses TRBV20-1 and TRBJ2-7; TRBD2 is a possible D gene (5 bases). Germline lookup yields CDR1 DFQATT and CDR2 SNEGSKA (reference sequence). This CDR3 region has 13 residues. V gave up 2 bases and J gave up 0 bases, with 8 bases separating them. DNA of the CDR3: TGCAGTGCTAGAAGGACTGACTCCTACGAGCAGTACTTC. Translating gives CSARRTDSYEQYF.

The gene calls are TRBV11-2 and TRBJ1-1; D is undetermined. V lost 2 bases and J 2 bases, leaving 9 bases between the germline ends. Germline V gene sequence: CDR1 SGHAT, CDR2 FQNNGV. This CDR3 has 14 amino acids. The DNA of the CDR3 is TGTGCCAGCAGCTTATTATGGGGAAACACTGAAGCTTTCTTT. It specifies CASSLLWGNTEAFF. Based on the CDR3 plus reference TRBV11-2 and TRBJ1-1, the full variable domain is EAGVAQSPRYKIIEKRQSVAFWCNPISGHATLYWYQQILGQGPKLLIQFQNNGVVDDSQLPKDRFSAERLKGVDSTLKIQPAKLEDSAVYLCASSLLWGNTEAFFGQGTRLTVV.

In regard to this clonotype: One base away lies a much larger clone, so this may be a sequencing read error. The chain employs TRBV6-5 and TRBJ2-3; 8 bases map to TRBD1. Germline V gene sequence: CDR1 MNHEY, CDR2 SVGAGI. Germline trimming cut 1 base from V and 1 base from J; bases unmatched to any gene: 1. The CDR3 runs to 15 residues. The CDR3 DNA reads as TGTGCCAGCAGTTACTTGACAGGGGGCACAGATACGCAGTATTTT. Translated: CASSYLTGGTDTQYF.

Concerning this clonotype: Germline is not matched at one junction end, which may reflect a read error. The chain recombines TRBV29-1 with TRBJ2-3; perhaps TRBD2 as D (5 bases). Germline V gene data show CDR1 as SQVTM and CDR2 as ANQGSEA. The CDR3 consists of 13 residues. CDR3 in DNA: TGCAGCGTAGCCAGGACTCACACATATACGCAGTATTTT. This encodes CSVARTHTYTQYF.

This clonotype was counted a single time. This may be a read error: a much more frequent sequence differs by one nucleotide. This chain connects TRBV7-9 to TRBJ1-2; no clear D. CDR3 size: 12 residues. Looked up from germline, CDR1 is SEHNR and CDR2 is FQNEAQ (reference sequence). In DNA form, the CDR3 reads TGTGCCAGCGGTGGTACTGCCTATGGCTTCACCTTC. This encodes CASGGTAYGFTF.

This clonotype came up a few times. The J gene is TRBJ2-5, the V gene TRBV10-3, with TRBD2 matching 9 bases. CDR1 and CDR2 from the germline V gene are ENHRY and SYGVKD. Trimming at V came to 3 bases and at J to 1 base, leaving 6 bases not matched to a gene. This CDR3 spans 16 amino acids. CDR3 region: CAISDLASGTQETQYF. In DNA form, the CDR3 reads TGTGCCATCAGTGACCTGGCTAGCGGGACCCAAGAGACCCAGTACTTC.

The V and J genes are TRBV6-6 and TRBJ2-5, with D tentatively TRBD1 (6 bases). The V and J ends lost 7 bases and 3 bases respectively, with 21 bases between them. There are 16 residues in the CDR3. Germline CDR1 MNHNY, CDR2 SVGAGI (reference sequence). The CDR3 here is CASTYGIGRGEETQYF. The CDR3 nucleotides are TGTGCCAGCACCTACGGTATTGGCAGGGGAGAAGAGACCCAGTACTTC.

By sample share, this clonotype is medium-sized. The V gene is TRBV6-5, the J gene TRBJ2-5, with a weak D call TRBD1 (5 bases). The ends were cut back, 2 bases at V and 2 bases at J, with 6 bases in the middle. This CDR3 has 13 residues. Germline CDR1 and CDR2: MNHEY and SVGAGI. The chain's CDR3 is CASSYQGQETQYF. In nucleotides, the CDR3 is TGTGCCAGCAGTTACCAGGGTCAAGAGACCCAGTACTTC.

The chain employs TRBV6-1 and TRBJ1-6; the D is unclear. This CDR3 has 14 amino acids. V dropped 8 bases and J dropped 1 base, with 9 bases sitting between them. Germline CDR1 and CDR2: MNHNS and SASEGT. The DNA for the CDR3 is TGTGCCAGCGGATGGATATCCTATAATTCACCCCTCCACTTT. Amino acids: CASGWISYNSPLHF.

In regard to this clonotype: Germline and junction disagree at one end, which may indicate a read error. The chain has TRBV20-1 and TRBJ2-1, with a tentative D call TRBD1 (6 bases). The germline V gene has CDR1 DFQATT and CDR2 SNEGSKA (reference sequence). The CDR3 has 14 amino acids. The CDR3 spells CNARSEAGVNEQFF. The CDR3 region has the DNA TGCAATGCTAGATCGGAAGCAGGGGTCAATGAGCAGTTCTTC.